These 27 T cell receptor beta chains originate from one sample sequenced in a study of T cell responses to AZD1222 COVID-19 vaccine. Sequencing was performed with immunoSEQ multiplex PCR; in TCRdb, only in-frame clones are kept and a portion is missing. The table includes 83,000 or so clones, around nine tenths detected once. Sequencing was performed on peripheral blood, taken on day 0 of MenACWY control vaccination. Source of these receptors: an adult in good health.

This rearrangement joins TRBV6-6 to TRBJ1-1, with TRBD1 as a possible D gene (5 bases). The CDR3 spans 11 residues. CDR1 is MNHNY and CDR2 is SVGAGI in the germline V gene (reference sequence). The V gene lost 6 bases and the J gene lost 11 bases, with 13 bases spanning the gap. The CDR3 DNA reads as TGTGCCAGCAGCCAACAGGATGGGGCTTTCTTT. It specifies CASSQQDGAFF.

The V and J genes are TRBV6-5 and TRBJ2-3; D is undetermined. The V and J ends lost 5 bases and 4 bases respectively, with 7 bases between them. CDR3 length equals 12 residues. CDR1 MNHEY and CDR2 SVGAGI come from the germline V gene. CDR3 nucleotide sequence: TGTGCCAGCAGTCGGAATCCAGATACGCAGTATTTT. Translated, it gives CASSRNPDTQYF.

CDR3 nucleotide sequence: TGTGCCAGCAGCTCCCGCGGGGGGTCTGGGGCCAACGTCCTGACTTTC. Encoded protein: CASSSRGGSGANVLTF. This rearrangement joins TRBV7-2 to TRBJ2-6; the match to TRBD2 covers 8 bases. CDR3 length: 16 amino acids. Germline CDR1 reads SGHTA; CDR2 reads FQGNSA. The V and J ends lost 4 bases and 1 base, in that order; junction bases with no gene match: 3.

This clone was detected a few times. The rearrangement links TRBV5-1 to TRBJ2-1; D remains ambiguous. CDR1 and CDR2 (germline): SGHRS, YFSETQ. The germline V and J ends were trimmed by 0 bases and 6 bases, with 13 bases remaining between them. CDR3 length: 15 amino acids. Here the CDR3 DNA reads TGCGCCAGCAGCTTGGTCCTAGGTGGGTTCAATGAGCAGTTCTTC. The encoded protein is CASSLVLGGFNEQFF.

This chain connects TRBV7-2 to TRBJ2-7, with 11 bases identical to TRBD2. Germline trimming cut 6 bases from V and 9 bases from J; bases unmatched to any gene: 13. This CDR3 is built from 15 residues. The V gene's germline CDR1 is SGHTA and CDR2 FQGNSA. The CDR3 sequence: CASRVTSGSVAGQYF. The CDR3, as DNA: TGTGCCAGCAGGGTCACTAGCGGGAGCGTTGCAGGGCAGTACTTC. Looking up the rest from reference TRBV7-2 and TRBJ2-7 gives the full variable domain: GAGVSQSPSNKVTEKGKDVELRCDPISGHTALYWYRQSLGQGLEFLIYFQGNSAPDKSGLPSDRFSAERTGGSVSTLTIQRTQQEDSAVYLCASRVTSGSVAGQYFGPGTRLTVT.

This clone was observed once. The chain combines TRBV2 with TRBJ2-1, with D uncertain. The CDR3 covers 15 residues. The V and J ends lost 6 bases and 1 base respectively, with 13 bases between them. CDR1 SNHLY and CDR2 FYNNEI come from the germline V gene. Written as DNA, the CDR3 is TGTGCCAGCAGGGTGGTAGCCCAGTCCTACAATGAGCAGTTCTTC. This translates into CASRVVAQSYNEQFF.

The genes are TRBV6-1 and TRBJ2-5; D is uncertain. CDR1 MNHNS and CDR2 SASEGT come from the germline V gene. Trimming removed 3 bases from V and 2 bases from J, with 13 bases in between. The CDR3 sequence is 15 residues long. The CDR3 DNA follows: TGTGCCAGCAGTGATAAGCCCCTCCAACAAGAGACCCAGTACTTC. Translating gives CASSDKPLQQETQYF.

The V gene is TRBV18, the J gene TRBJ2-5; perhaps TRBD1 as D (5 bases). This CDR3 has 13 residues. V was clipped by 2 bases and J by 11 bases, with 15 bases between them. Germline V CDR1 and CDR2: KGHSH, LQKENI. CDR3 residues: CASSPDSQERQYF. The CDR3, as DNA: TGTGCCAGCTCACCAGACAGCCAAGAGAGGCAGTACTTC.

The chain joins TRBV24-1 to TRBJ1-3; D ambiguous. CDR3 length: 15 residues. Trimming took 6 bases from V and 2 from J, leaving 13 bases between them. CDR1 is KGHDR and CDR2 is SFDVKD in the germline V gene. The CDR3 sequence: CATSTRADPGNTIYF. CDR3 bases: TGTGCCACCAGTACGCGGGCAGACCCTGGAAACACCATATATTTT.

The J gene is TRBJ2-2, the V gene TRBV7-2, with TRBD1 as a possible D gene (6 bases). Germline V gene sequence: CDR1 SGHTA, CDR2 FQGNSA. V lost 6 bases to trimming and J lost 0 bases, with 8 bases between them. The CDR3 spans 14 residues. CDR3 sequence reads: CASSRQANTGELFF. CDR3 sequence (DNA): TGTGCCAGCAGTCGACAGGCGAACACCGGGGAGCTGTTTTTT.

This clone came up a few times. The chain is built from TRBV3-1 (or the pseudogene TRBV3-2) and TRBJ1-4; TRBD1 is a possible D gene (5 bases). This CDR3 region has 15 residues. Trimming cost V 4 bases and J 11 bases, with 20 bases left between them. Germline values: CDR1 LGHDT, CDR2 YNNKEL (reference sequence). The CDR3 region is CASSLFPGDSPKLFF. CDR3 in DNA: TGTGCCAGCAGCCTCTTCCCAGGTGACAGCCCGAAACTGTTTTTT.

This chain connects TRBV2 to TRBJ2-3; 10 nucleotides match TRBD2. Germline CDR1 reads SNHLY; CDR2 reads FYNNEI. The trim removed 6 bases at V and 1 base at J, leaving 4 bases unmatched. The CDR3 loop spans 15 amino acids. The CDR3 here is CASRVAGGRTDTQYF. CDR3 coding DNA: TGTGCCAGCAGAGTAGCGGGAGGCCGCACAGATACGCAGTATTTT.

The CDR3 spells CASSEQGGTYNSPLHF. The CDR3 nucleotides read TGTGCCAGCAGCGAACAGGGAGGGACCTATAATTCACCCCTCCACTTT. The V call is TRBV9, the J call TRBJ1-6; tentatively, D is TRBD1 (6 bases). V was clipped by 3 bases and J by 2 bases, with 12 bases between them. The germline CDR1 and CDR2 sequences are SGDLS and YYNGEE. This CDR3 has 16 amino acids.

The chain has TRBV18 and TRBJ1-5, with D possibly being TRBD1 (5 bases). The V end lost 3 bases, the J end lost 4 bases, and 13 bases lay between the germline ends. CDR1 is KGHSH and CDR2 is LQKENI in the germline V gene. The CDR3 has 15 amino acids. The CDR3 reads CASSPGTQRNQPQHF. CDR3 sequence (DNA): TGTGCCAGCTCACCCGGGACTCAAAGGAATCAGCCCCAGCATTTT.

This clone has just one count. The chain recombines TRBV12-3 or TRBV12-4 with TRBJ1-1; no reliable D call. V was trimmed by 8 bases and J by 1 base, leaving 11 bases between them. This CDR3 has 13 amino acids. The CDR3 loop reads CASGVGGNTEAFF. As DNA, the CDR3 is TGTGCCAGCGGGGTCGGCGGGAACACTGAAGCTTTCTTT.

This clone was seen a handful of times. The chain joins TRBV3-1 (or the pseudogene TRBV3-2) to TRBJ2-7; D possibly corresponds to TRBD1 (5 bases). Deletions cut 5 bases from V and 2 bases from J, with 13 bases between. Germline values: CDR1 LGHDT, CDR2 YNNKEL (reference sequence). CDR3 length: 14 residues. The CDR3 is CASSSQTETYEQYF. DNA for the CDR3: TGTGCCAGCAGCTCACAGACAGAAACCTACGAGCAGTACTTC.

CDR3 bases: TGTGCCAGTACAGGACCTGGCTACACCTTC. This sequence encodes CASTGPGYTF. The chain has TRBV19 and TRBJ1-2; no reliable D call. The V and J ends lost 7 bases and 7 bases respectively, with 7 bases between them. The CDR3 sequence is 10 residues long. Germline V lookup: CDR1 LNHDA, CDR2 SQIVND (reference sequence).

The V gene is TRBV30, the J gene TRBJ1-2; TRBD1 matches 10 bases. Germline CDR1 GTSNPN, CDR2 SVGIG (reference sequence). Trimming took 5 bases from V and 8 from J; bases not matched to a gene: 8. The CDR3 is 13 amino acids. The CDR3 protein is CAWRTGGTGGYTF. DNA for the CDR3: TGTGCCTGGCGGACAGGGGGAACAGGGGGCTACACCTTC.

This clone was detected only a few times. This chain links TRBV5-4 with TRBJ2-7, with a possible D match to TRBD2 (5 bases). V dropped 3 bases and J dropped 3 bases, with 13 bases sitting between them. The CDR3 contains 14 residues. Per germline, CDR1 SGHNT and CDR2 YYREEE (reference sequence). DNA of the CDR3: TGTGCCAGCAGCTGGGCTGAGGGATTCTACGAGCAGTACTTC. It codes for CASSWAEGFYEQYF. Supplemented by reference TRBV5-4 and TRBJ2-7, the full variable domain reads ETGVTQSPTHLIKTRGQQVTLRCSSQSGHNTVSWYQQALGQGPQFIFQYYREEENGRGNFPPRFSGLQFPNYSSELNVNALELDDSALYLCASSWAEGFYEQYFGPGTRLTVT.

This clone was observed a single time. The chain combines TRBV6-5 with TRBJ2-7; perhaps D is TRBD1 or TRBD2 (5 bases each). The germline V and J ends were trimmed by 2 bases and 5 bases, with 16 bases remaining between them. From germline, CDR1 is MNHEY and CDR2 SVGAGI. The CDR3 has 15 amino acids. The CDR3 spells CASSYPRSGRNEQYF. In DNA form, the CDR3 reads TGTGCCAGCAGTTACCCTCGGTCGGGGCGAAACGAGCAGTACTTC.

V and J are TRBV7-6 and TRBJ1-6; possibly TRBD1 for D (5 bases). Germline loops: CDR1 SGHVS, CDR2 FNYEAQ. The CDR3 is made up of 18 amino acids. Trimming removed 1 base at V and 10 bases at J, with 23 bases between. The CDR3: CASSLGFRGGRRDSPLHF. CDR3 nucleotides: TGTGCCAGCAGCTTAGGCTTTCGCGGGGGGAGGAGAGACTCACCCCTCCACTTT. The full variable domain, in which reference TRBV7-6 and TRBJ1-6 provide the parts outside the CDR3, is GAGVSQSPRYKVTKRGQDVALRCDPISGHVSLYWYRQALGQGPEFLTYFNYEAQQDKSGLPNDRFSAERPEGSISTLTIQRTEQRDSAMYRCASSLGFRGGRRDSPLHFGNGTRLTVT.

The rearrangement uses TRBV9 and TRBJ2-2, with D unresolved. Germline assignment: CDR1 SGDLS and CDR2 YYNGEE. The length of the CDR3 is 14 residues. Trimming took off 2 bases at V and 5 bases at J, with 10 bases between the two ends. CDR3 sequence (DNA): TGTGCCAGCAGCGTTACCCATGGGACCGGGGAGCTGTTTTTT. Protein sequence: CASSVTHGTGELFF. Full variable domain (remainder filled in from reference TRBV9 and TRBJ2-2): DSGVTQTPKHLITATGQRVTLRCSPRSGDLSVYWYQQSLDQGLQFLIQYYNGEERAKGNILERFSAQQFPDLHSELNLSSLELGDSALYFCASSVTHGTGELFFGEGSRLTVL.

CDR3 coding DNA: TGTGCCAGCAGCCAAGATCGGGGGGAAGGCGGCTACACCTTC. It yields the protein CASSQDRGEGGYTF. V is TRBV3-1 (or the pseudogene TRBV3-2) and J is TRBJ1-2; D may be TRBD1 (5 bases). The CDR3 loop spans 14 amino acids. Trimming took 0 bases from V and 8 from J, leaving 13 bases between them. Germline V gene sequence: CDR1 LGHDT, CDR2 YNNKEL (reference sequence).

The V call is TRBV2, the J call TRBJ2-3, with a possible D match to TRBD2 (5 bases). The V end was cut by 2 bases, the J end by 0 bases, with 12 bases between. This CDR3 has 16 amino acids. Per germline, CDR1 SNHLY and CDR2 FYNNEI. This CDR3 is CASSERWETSTDTQYF. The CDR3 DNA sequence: TGTGCCAGCAGTGAAAGGTGGGAGACTAGCACAGATACGCAGTATTTT.

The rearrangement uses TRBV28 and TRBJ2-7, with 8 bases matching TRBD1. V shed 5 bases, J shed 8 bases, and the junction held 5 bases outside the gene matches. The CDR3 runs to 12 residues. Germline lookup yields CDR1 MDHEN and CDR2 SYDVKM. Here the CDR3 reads CASSGQGPQQYF. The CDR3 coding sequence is TGTGCCAGCAGTGGACAGGGACCCCAGCAGTACTTC.

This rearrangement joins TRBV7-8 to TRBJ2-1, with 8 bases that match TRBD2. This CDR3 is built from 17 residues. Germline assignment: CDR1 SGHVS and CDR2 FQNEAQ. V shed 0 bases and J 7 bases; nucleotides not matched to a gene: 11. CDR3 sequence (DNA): TGTGCCAGCAGCTTAGCGACCTTAGCGGGAAGGGAAAATGAGCAGTTCTTC. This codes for CASSLATLAGRENEQFF.

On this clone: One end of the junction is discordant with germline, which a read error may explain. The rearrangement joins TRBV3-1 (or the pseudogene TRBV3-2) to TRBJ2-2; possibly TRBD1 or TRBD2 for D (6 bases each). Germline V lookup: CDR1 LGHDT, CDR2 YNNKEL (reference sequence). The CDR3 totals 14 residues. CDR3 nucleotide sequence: TGTGCCAGCACCCAAAGGGGGGAAACCGGGGAGCTGTTTTTT. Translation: CASTQRGETGELFF.